This T cell receptor (beta chain) came from a study of shared clonotypes between healthy human individuals. Findings of the study overall: Clonotypes which were not shared had lower generation probabilities than clonotypes that all four donors shared.

Libraries were prepared by immunoSEQ multiplex PCR; TCRdb keeps only in-frame clonotypes and omits some of them. The table lists about 2 million clones, approximately 95% of them singletons. On this clone: Its antigen is not known. At the DNA level, this CDR3 is encoded by other sequences in the same sample as well.

Nashville, Tennessee was home to all donors, who were Caucasian adults. Germline CDR1 is SNHLY and CDR2 is FYNNEI. Unmatched junction bases numbered 6, after V lost 6 bases and J lost 3 bases. This CDR3 is built from 15 residues. V and J are TRBV2 and TRBJ2-2, with 8 bases lining up with TRBD1. This TCR was sampled from a young man in good health. Sequencing was done on a sample of naive CD4+ T cells sorted from blood. Subset noted: CD45RA+ positively selected. The DNA for the CDR3 is TGTGCCAGCAGCGCTGGACAGGGTGACACCGGGGAGCTGTTTTTT. This gives the protein CASSAGQGDTGELFF.